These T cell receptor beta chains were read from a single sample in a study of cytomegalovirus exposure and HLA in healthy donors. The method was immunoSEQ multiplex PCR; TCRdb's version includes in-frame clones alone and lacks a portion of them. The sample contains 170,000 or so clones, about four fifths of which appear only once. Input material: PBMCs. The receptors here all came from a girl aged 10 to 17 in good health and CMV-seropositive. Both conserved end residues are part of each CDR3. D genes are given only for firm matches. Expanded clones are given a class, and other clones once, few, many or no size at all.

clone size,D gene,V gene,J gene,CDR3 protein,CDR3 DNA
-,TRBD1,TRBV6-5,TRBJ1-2,CASSQGAGGYTF,TGTGCCAGTTCTCAGGGGGCGGGGGGCTACACCTTC
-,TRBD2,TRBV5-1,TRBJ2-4,CASSFGGGENIQYF,TGCGCCAGCAGCTTTGGCGGGGGGGAAAACATTCAGTACTTC
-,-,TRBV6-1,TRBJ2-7,CASSHGMEQYF,TGTGCCAGCAGCCACGGGATGGAGCAGTACTTC
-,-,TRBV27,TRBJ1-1,CASSPLGENTEAFF,TGTGCCAGCAGTCCCCTCGGAGAGAACACTGAAGCTTTCTTT
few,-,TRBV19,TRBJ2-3,CASSFGTTDTQYF,TGTGCCAGTAGTTTCGGGACTACAGATACGCAGTATTTT
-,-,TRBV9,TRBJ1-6,CASSVAGANSPLHF,TGTGCCAGCAGCGTTGCGGGTGCCAATTCACCCCTCCACTTT
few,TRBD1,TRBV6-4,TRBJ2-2,CASSRTGGDTGELFF,TGTGCCAGCAGTCGGACAGGGGGGGACACCGGGGAGCTGTTTTTT
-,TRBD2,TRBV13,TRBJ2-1,CASSKGLAGGLNNEQFF,TGTGCCAGCAGCAAGGGACTAGCGGGGGGGCTCAACAATGAGCAGTTCTTC
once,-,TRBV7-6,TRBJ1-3,CASSSERDSGNTIYF,TGTGCCAGCAGCTCCGAGAGGGACTCCGGAAACACCATATATTTT
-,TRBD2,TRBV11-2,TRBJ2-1,CASSLGLAGGPQIHEQFF,TGTGCCAGCAGTTTAGGACTAGCGGGGGGGCCCCAAATCCATGAGCAGTTCTTC
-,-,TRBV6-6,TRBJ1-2,CASSYNQGTNYGYTF,TGTGCCAGCAGCTACAATCAGGGGACTAACTATGGCTACACCTTC
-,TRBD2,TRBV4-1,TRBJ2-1,CASSHATGTSAYNEQFF,TGCGCCAGCAGCCACGCCACCGGGACTAGCGCCTACAATGAGCAGTTCTTC
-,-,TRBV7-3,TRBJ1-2,CASSLNLGVGYTF,TGTGCCAGCAGCTTAAACTTAGGGGTCGGCTACACCTTC
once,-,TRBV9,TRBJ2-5,CASSVYREGETQYF,TGTGCCAGCAGCGTATACAGGGAAGGAGAGACCCAGTACTTC
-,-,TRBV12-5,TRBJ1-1,CASGLQIRQENTEAFF,TGTGCTAGTGGTTTGCAGATTAGACAGGAGAACACTGAAGCTTTCTTT
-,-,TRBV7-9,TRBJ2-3,CASSFAGSTDTQYF,TGTGCCAGCAGCTTCGCGGGGAGCACAGATACGCAGTATTTT
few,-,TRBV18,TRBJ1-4,CASSLNQGINEKLFF,TGTGCCAGCTCGCTCAATCAGGGTATTAATGAAAAACTGTTTTTT
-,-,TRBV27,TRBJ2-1,CASSPLLRGEQFF,TGTGCCAGCAGTCCACTTCTGCGGGGTGAGCAGTTCTTC
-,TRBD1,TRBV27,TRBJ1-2,CASSLSGEGANYGYTF,TGTGCCAGCAGTTTATCGGGCGAGGGGGCCAACTATGGCTACACCTTC
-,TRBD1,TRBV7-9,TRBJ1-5,CASSADRHQPQHF,TGTGCCAGCAGCGCGGACAGGCATCAGCCCCAGCATTTT
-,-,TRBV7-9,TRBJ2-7,CASSFGGAPNNEQYF,TGTGCCAGCAGCTTCGGGGGTGCGCCGAACAACGAGCAGTACTTC
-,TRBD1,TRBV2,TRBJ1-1,CASTVGGQGAPNTEAFF,TGTGCCAGCACCGTTGGGGGACAGGGGGCGCCGAACACTGAAGCTTTCTTT
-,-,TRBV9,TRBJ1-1,CASNPLGRTEAFF,TGTGCCAGCAACCCGCTAGGGAGGACTGAAGCTTTCTTT
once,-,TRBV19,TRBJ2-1,CASSTRDSINEQFF,TGTGCCAGTAGTACCCGGGACTCTATAAATGAGCAGTTCTTC
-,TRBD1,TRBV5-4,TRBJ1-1,CASSSGQGNTEAFF,TGTGCCAGCAGTTCTGGACAGGGAAACACTGAAGCTTTCTTT
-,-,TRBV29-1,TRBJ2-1,CSVENRAAYNEQFF,TGCAGCGTTGAGAACAGGGCCGCCTACAATGAGCAGTTCTTC
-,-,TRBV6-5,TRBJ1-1,CASSRQNTEAFF,TGTGCCAGCAGTCGACAGAACACTGAAGCTTTCTTT
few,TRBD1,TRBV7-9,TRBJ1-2,CASSLATGTGGYTF,TGTGCCAGCAGCTTAGCGACAGGGACGGGTGGCTACACCTTC
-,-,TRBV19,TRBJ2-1,CASSTPSRNRYNEQFF,TGTGCCAGTAGTACCCCTTCCAGGAACCGATACAATGAGCAGTTCTTC
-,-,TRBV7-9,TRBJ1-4,CASSRTGGWEEKLFF,TGTGCCAGCAGCAGAACGGGGGGCTGGGAGGAAAAACTGTTTTTT
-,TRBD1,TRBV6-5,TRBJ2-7,CASSPGTGYEQYF,TGTGCCAGCAGTCCCGGGACAGGCTACGAGCAGTACTTC
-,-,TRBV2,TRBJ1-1,CASKEGLNTEAFF,TGTGCCAGCAAGGAGGGATTGAACACTGAAGCTTTCTTT
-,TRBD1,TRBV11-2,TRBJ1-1,CASSTWTGPGRETEAFF,TGTGCCAGCAGCACTTGGACAGGGCCAGGGCGTGAAACTGAAGCTTTCTTT
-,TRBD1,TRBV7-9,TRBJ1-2,CASRYTGTQGQDGYTF,TGTGCCAGCAGATATACCGGGACCCAGGGACAGGATGGCTACACCTTC
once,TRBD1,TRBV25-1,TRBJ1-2,CASSVVGQGALGYTF,TGTGCCAGCAGTGTCGTGGGGCAGGGGGCGTTGGGCTACACCTTC
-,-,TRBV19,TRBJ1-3,CASSATAGNTIYF,TGTGCCAGTAGTGCGACAGCAGGAAACACCATATATTTT
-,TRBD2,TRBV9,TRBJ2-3,CASSAHSGGSTDTQYF,TGTGCCAGCAGCGCCCATAGCGGGGGTAGCACAGATACGCAGTATTTT
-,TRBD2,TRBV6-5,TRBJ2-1,CASRETSGEYNEQFF,TGTGCCAGCAGGGAGACTAGCGGGGAGTACAATGAGCAGTTCTTC
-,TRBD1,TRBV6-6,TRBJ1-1,CASSLGQANTEAFF,TGTGCCAGCAGTTTAGGACAGGCGAACACTGAAGCTTTCTTT
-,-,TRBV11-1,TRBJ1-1,CASSVFRGNTEAFF,TGTGCCAGCAGCGTTTTCAGAGGGAACACTGAAGCTTTCTTT
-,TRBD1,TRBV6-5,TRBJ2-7,CASSLGQAAYEQYF,TGTGCCAGCAGCCTCGGACAGGCTGCCTACGAGCAGTACTTC
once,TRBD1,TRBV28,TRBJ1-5,CASRIGGAGQPQHF,TGTGCCAGCAGAATAGGGGGCGCGGGGCAGCCCCAGCATTTT
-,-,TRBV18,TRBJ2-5,CASSPGLATQYF,TGTGCCAGCTCACCAGGCTTAGCGACCCAGTACTTC
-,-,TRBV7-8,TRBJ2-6,CASSDRYTGANVLTF,TGTGCCAGCAGCGACAGGTACACTGGGGCCAACGTCCTGACTTTC
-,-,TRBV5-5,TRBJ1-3,CASSPRAGNTIYF,TGTGCCAGCAGCCCGAGAGCTGGAAACACCATATATTTT
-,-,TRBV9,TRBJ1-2,CASSVAGATRFNYGYTF,TGTGCCAGCAGCGTAGCAGGGGCGACACGATTCAACTATGGCTACACCTTC
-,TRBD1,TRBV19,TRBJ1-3,CASRLGQAEVGLSGNTIYF,TGTGCCAGTAGACTGGGACAGGCGGAAGTGGGACTCTCTGGAAACACCATATATTTT
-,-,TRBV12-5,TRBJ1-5,CASGLVRADSNQPQHF,TGTGCTAGTGGTTTGGTCAGGGCCGATAGCAATCAGCCCCAGCATTTT
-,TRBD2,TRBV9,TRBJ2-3,CASSQTGTSADTQYF,TGTGCCAGCAGTCAAACCGGGACTAGCGCAGATACGCAGTATTTT
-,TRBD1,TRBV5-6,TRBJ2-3,CASSLLLWTGRSTDTQYF,TGTGCCAGCAGCTTACTCCTTTGGACAGGGAGAAGCACAGATACGCAGTATTTT
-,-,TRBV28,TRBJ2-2,CASSLSPGELFF,TGTGCCAGCAGTTTATCTCCCGGGGAGCTGTTTTTT
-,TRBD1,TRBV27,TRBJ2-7,CASKPDRHSSYEQYF,TGTGCCAGCAAGCCGGACAGGCATAGCTCCTACGAGCAGTACTTC
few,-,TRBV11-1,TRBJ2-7,CASSMTERSYEQYF,TGTGCCAGCTCCATGACAGAGCGCTCCTACGAGCAGTACTTC